What follows are 23 T cell receptor beta chains derived from one specimen sequenced in a study of CD8+CD57+ T cells in acquired aplastic anemia. Profiling that covered TCR beta VDJ and CDR3 relied on genomic DNA as its template. TCRdb reprocessed the reads via MiXCR and lists one record per CDR3 protein. The top ten hold roughly 42% of the sample, which has fewer than 300,000 distinct CDR3 sequences, roughly 80% seen once. Sequencing was done on patients that had shown CD8+CD57+ cell expansion by flow cytometry. Material for sequencing was sorted CD4+, CD8+, or CD8+CD57+ T cells (not recorded which) from PBMCs. These receptors originate from a human donor with aplastic anemia.

Comment on this clonotype: The germline gene is not matched at one end of the junction; a read error may be the cause. J is TRBJ2-7 and V is TRBV24-1; 8 bases are a match to TRBD2. CDR3 length: 16 residues. CDR1 is KGHDR and CDR2 is SFDVKD in the germline V gene. CDR3 DNA sequence: TGTGCCAGCAGTGCCCCCATCCGGACTAGCCGCTGCCGGAAGTACTTC. It yields the protein CASSAPIRTSRCRKYF.

Concerning this clonotype: The germline gene is not matched at one end of the junction; a read error may be the cause. The rearrangement uses TRBV20-1 and TRBJ2-7, with 9 bases identical to TRBD1. Germline V gene data show CDR1 as DFQATT and CDR2 as SNEGSKA (reference sequence). The CDR3 is made up of 11 amino acids. The CDR3 loop reads CSARDGDRDNF. CDR3 coding DNA: TGCAGTGCTAGAGACGGGGACAGGGACAACTTC.

This chain links TRBV9 with TRBJ2-7; 7 bases are shared with TRBD2. Germline lookup yields CDR1 SGDLS and CDR2 YYNGEE. V shed 3 bases, J shed 7 bases, and the junction held 13 bases outside the gene matches. The CDR3 spans 15 residues. The CDR3 coding sequence is TGTGCCAGCAGCGGATTAGCGGGTAACACCGGGGAGCAGTACTTC. It yields the protein CASSGLAGNTGEQYF.

About this clonotype: The CDR3 end shows no conserved phenylalanine or tryptophan, and so a read error is likely. It is unclear where the CDR3 begins or ends on the DNA, so no DNA is shown, and the CDR3 is as TCRdb lists it. J is TRBJ2-3 and V is TRBV7-9; the D call in the table, TRBD2, was not verified against the DNA. The CDR3 is made up of 13 amino acids, end residues included. CDR1 and CDR2 from the germline V gene are SEHNR and FQNEAQ (reference sequence). CDR3 region: CASGYRDSGTRYV.

There are many counts of this clonotype. The chain carries TRBV10-3 and TRBJ1-2; TRBD1 matches 8 bases. Germline assignment: CDR1 ENHRY and CDR2 SYGVKD. The V segment lost 5 bases and the J segment 5 bases; nucleotides outside the gene matches: 10. The CDR3 has 15 amino acids. CDR3 loop: CAISNPDRELYGYTF. As DNA, the CDR3 is TGTGCCATCAGTAATCCGGACAGGGAATTATATGGCTACACCTTC.

This clonotype has only a few counts. V and J are TRBV2 and TRBJ2-1; D might be TRBD2 (6 bases). Trimming cost V 4 bases and J 8 bases, with 12 bases left between them. The germline V gene encodes CDR1 SNHLY and CDR2 FYNNEI. The CDR3 runs to 13 residues. CDR3 in amino acids: CASSAGGMDEQFF. The CDR3, as DNA: TGTGCCAGCAGTGCTGGGGGGATGGATGAGCAGTTCTTC. Full variable domain (missing parts from reference TRBV2 and TRBJ2-1): EPEVTQTPSHQVTQMGQEVILRCVPISNHLYFYWYRQILGQKVEFLVSFYNNEISEKSEIFDDQFSVERPDGSNFTLKIRSTKLEDSAMYFCASSAGGMDEQFFGPGTRLTVL.

The CDR3 loop reads CASSVGGNTIYF. CDR3 nucleotides: TGTGCCAGCAGCGTCGGTGGAAACACCATATATTTT. The chain carries TRBV3-1 and TRBJ1-3; D gene unclear. The CDR3 has 12 amino acids. Trimming shortened V by 5 bases and J by 3 bases, and 5 bases separated the two germline ends. Germline V gives CDR1 LGHDT, CDR2 YNNKEL (reference sequence).

The chain links TRBV7-9 to TRBJ1-1, with D hard to call. The CDR3 sequence is 13 residues long. The V gene lost 1 base and the J gene lost 4 bases, with 7 bases spanning the gap. Germline CDR1 is SEHNR and CDR2 is FQNEAQ (reference sequence). CDR3 sequence (DNA): TGTGCCAGCAGCTTAGAGTTGGGCACTGAAGCTTTCTTT. Its protein is CASSLELGTEAFF. The variable domain in full, with the rest retrieved from reference TRBV7-9 and TRBJ1-1, is DTGVSQNPRHKITKRGQNVTFRCDPISEHNRLYWYRQTLGQGPEFLTYFQNEAQLEKSRLLSDRFSAERPKGSFSTLEIQRTEQGDSAMYLCASSLELGTEAFFGQGTRLTVV.

This chain links TRBV20-1 with TRBJ1-1, with 8 positions matching TRBD1. The CDR3 has 15 amino acids. Germline CDR1 is DFQATT and CDR2 is SNEGSKA (reference sequence). The V segment lost 5 bases and the J segment 3 bases; nucleotides outside the gene matches: 11. The CDR3 DNA is TGCAGTGCTTCTCAGGGGGCAATTAACTACACTGAAGCTTTCTTT. Its translation is CSASQGAINYTEAFF.

As to this clonotype: One junction end does not reproduce the germline sequence, and a read error may be involved. The rearrangement links TRBV19 to TRBJ1-1; TRBD1 might be the D (6 bases). Per germline, CDR1 LNHDA and CDR2 SQIVND (reference sequence). This CDR3 spans 15 amino acids. CDR3 DNA: TGTGCCAGTAGTATTATTCACGGGGGGGGCAATGAGCCTTACTTT. Its protein product is CASSIIHGGGNEPYF.

Regarding this clonotype: One end of the junction is discordant with germline, which a read error may explain. This chain links TRBV9 with TRBJ2-1, with a possible D match to TRBD2 (7 bases). Germline V gene data show CDR1 as SGDLS and CDR2 as YYNGEE. The CDR3 sequence is 15 residues long. The DNA of the CDR3 is TGTGCCAGTAGCGTAGGTGGGGGGGGCTTGACGGAGCAGTTCTTC. Its translation is CASSVGGGGLTEQFF.

The genes are TRBV7-9 and TRBJ1-2; D not certain. This CDR3 has 16 amino acids. V was cut by 8 bases and J by 11 bases, with 30 bases left in between. Germline CDR1 reads SEHNR; CDR2 reads FQNEAQ (reference sequence). Written as DNA, the CDR3 is TGTGCCAGCTCCTCCCATCCCACAGATACGCTGTATTTTTACACCTTC. This translates into CASSSHPTDTLYFYTF.

J is TRBJ2-1 and V is TRBV19, with D unresolved. The V end lost 3 bases, the J end lost 0 bases, and 12 bases lay between the germline ends. The CDR3 runs to 16 residues. Germline V gene data show CDR1 as LNHDA and CDR2 as SQIVND (reference sequence). The CDR3 DNA is TGTGCCAGTAGTATCCGAGGCGGTAACTCCTACAATGAGCAGTTCTTC. It yields the protein CASSIRGGNSYNEQFF.

This chain connects TRBV11-3 to TRBJ2-5, with TRBD2 identical over 8 bases. The trim removed 1 base at V and 3 bases at J, leaving 7 bases unmatched. The CDR3 runs 16 residues. Germline CDR1 is SGHNT and CDR2 is YENEEA. In DNA form, the CDR3 reads TGTGCCAGCAGCTTAGGAGTGGTTAGCGGGGAAGAGACCCAGTACTTC. It is translated as CASSLGVVSGEETQYF.

This chain connects TRBV7-2 to TRBJ1-5; tentatively, D is TRBD1 (6 bases). CDR3 length: 13 amino acids. Germline CDR1 SGHTA, CDR2 FQGNSA. V gave up 5 bases and J gave up 14 bases, with 19 bases separating them. This CDR3 reads CASSIGGGPHKHF. The DNA for the CDR3 is TGTGCCAGCAGCATAGGGGGAGGTCCCCATAAGCATTTT.

This sequence joins TRBV2 and TRBJ2-7; the D gene is possibly TRBD2 (6 bases). The J call is uncertain, as TRBJ2-3 better fits the DNA end. Germline V gene sequence: CDR1 SNHLY, CDR2 FYNNEI. The CDR3 has 13 amino acids. CDR3 region: CASSVGGGNEQYF. The DNA of the CDR3 is TGTGCCAGCAGCGTCGGGGGTGGCAACGAGCAGTATTTT.

This clonotype was observed once. A read error is likely, as this CDR3 ends without the conserved phenylalanine or tryptophan. The DNA is omitted, as the CDR3 cannot be located on it reliably, and the CDR3 follows TCRdb's listing. The chain carries TRBV2 and TRBJ2-3; no DNA check was done on the table's D call, TRBD1. The CDR3 is made up of 13 amino acids, end residues included. The germline V gene encodes CDR1 SNHLY and CDR2 FYNNEI. The CDR3 protein is CASGGRGTDSHCE.

V and J are TRBV4-1 and TRBJ1-1; 10 nucleotides align to TRBD1. V was clipped by 0 bases and J by 4 bases; unmatched bases: 11. From germline, CDR1 is MGHRA and CDR2 YSYEKL. CDR3 length equals 18 residues. CDR3 residues: CASSQDHGDRGRGTEAFF. For the CDR3, the DNA is TGCGCCAGCAGCCAAGACCACGGGGACAGGGGACGTGGCACTGAAGCTTTCTTT.

About this clonotype itself: At one end the junction does not follow the germline gene, possibly because of a read error. The chain is built from TRBV9 and TRBJ2-3, with D hard to call. The CDR3 sequence is 13 residues long. CDR1 SGDLS and CDR2 YYNGEE come from the germline V gene. The CDR3 DNA reads TGTGCCAGCGGCGTAGGGTCAGATGCGACGCAGTATTTT. Translated, it gives CASGVGSDATQYF. Complete variable domain (other parts from reference TRBV9 and TRBJ2-3): DSGVTQTPKHLITATGQRVTLRCSPRSGDLSVYWYQQSLDQGLQFLIQYYNGEERAKGNILERFSAQQFPDLHSELNLSSLELGDSALYFCASGVGSDATQYFGPGTRLTVL.

On this clonotype: An end of the junction does not agree with germline; a read error may underlie this. The chain joins TRBV11-3 to TRBJ2-3; the D gene is possibly TRBD2 (5 bases). Germline CDR1 and CDR2: SGHNT and YENEEA. The CDR3 spans 15 residues. In DNA form, the CDR3 reads TGTGCCAGCAGCCTAGATCTGGGAGTCGAGGATACGCAGTATTTT. The encoded protein is CASSLDLGVEDTQYF. The full variable domain, with the rest looked up from reference TRBV11-3 and TRBJ2-3, is EAGVVQSPRYKIIEKKQPVAFWCNPISGHNTLYWYLQNLGQGPELLIRYENEEAVDDSQLPKDRFSAERLKGVDSTLKIQPAELGDSAVYLCASSLDLGVEDTQYFGPGTRLTVL.

About this clonotype: An end of the junction differs from the germline gene, which may be a read error. The chain is built from TRBV7-8 and TRBJ2-3, with TRBD1 matching over 7 bases. The germline CDR1 and CDR2 sequences are SGHVS and FQNEAQ. CDR3 length: 13 residues. CDR3 in amino acids: CASGVRPEGTAYF. In DNA form, the CDR3 reads TGTGCCAGCGGCGTTCGTCCAGAAGGGACAGCGTATTTC.

V gene TRBV15 combines with J gene TRBJ2-5; a possible D gene is TRBD1 (5 bases). The CDR3 is 15 residues long. The V end was cut by 0 bases, the J end by 2 bases, with 10 bases between. Per the germline V gene, CDR1 is LNHNV and CDR2 is YYDKDF (reference sequence). CDR3 region: CATSRDLGPQETQYF. The CDR3 bases are TGTGCCACCAGCAGAGATTTGGGGCCTCAAGAGACCCAGTACTTC.

This chain joins TRBV19 and TRBJ1-2; 9 bases line up with TRBD1. CDR1 and CDR2 from the germline V gene are LNHDA and SQIVND (reference sequence). The length of the CDR3 is 14 residues. V shed 4 bases, J shed 6 bases, and the junction held 6 bases outside the gene matches. CDR3 region: CASSTRDRDNGYTF. CDR3 bases: TGTGCCAGTAGTACCCGGGACAGGGACAATGGCTACACCTTC.